This T cell receptor beta chain appears in the sequencing data of a study of CD8+ T cells in alopecia areata. Findings and caveats of the study: Sequenced scalp T cells also include alphabeta T cells resident in normal skin. While patients received tofacitinib, many expanded lesional clones remained present in scalp and blood.

Note on this clone: Its antigen is currently unknown.

The junction had 8 bases not matched to a gene; V was cut back by 7 bases and J by 8 bases. From germline, CDR1 is SQVTM and CDR2 ANQGSEA. This CDR3 comprises 12 residues. Reverse transcribed after extraction, RNA yielded cDNA as the sequencing template. Profiling relied on immunoSEQ multiplex PCR, and the TCRdb table lists in-frame clones only, not all of them. Among 120,000 to 150,000 clones listed, approximately 86% were seen once. Regarding treatment: oral pan-JAK inhibitor, 5-10 mg twice daily. Researchers took lesional scalp punch biopsies and peripheral blood from people who were alopecia areata patients.

The sequence came from a human donor with alopecia areata. The chain joins TRBV29-1 to TRBJ2-1; 7 bases fit TRBD2. The sample here was CD8+ T cells sorted from blood, taken at week 4, from a patient treated with tofacitinib. The CDR3 loop is CSGLAEADEQFF. The CDR3 DNA reads as TGCAGCGGTCTAGCGGAGGCCGATGAGCAGTTCTTC.